The sequence of this TCR beta chain was determined in a study of T-cell reconstitution after alpha-beta-depleted transplantation in children. Trimming shortened V by 1 base and J by 4 bases, and 28 bases separated the two germline ends. Germline V CDR1 and CDR2: MGHRA, YSYEKL. CDR3 length: 20 residues. Unique molecular identifiers were built into the TCRbeta library. Each CDR3 protein is one row after TCRdb ran MiXCR on the PCR reads. Of 200,000 to 250,000 distinct CDR3 sequences in the sample, roughly a quarter are singletons; the top ten hold under 5.5%. The source was PBMCs, mostly from graft donor cells, collected 360 days after TCRalphabeta/CD19-depleted stem cell transplant. This receptor was taken from a female patient between 2 and 15 years old who had a stem cell transplant for congenital amegakaryocytic thrombocytopenia, so the T cells may come from the graft donor. The V gene is TRBV4-1, the J gene TRBJ1-2; D possibly corresponds to TRBD1 (6 bases). CDR3 sequence: CASSQVSLSPPIRGGYGYTF. Here the CDR3 DNA reads TGCGCCAGCAGCCAAGTTTCTCTAAGTCCTCCGATCAGAGGGGGCTATGGCTACACCTTC.